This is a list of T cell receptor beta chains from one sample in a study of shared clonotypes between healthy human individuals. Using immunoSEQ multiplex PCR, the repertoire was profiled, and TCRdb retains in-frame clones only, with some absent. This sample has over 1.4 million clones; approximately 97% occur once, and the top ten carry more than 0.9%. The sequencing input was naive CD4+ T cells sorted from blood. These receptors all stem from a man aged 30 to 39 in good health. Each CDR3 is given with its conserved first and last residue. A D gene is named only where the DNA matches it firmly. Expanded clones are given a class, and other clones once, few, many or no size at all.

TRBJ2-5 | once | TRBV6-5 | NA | TGTGCCAGCAGTTACTCTCCGGGTTCCATTCAAGAGACCCAGTACTTC | CASSYSPGSIQETQYF
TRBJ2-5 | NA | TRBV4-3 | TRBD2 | TGCGCCAGCAGCCAAGATCGTGGCGGGAGCGGGTTTTGGTCCCAAGAGACCCAGTACTTC | CASSQDRGGSGFWSQETQYF
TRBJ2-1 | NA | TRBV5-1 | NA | TGCGCCAGCAACTGGGGCGGGACCTACAATGAGCAGTTCTTC | CASNWGGTYNEQFF
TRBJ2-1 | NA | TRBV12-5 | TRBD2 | TGTGCTAGTGGTTTGGCGACTAGCGGGAGCTACAATGAGCAGTTCTTC | CASGLATSGSYNEQFF
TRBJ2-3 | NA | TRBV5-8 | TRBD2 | TGTGCCAGCAGCTCTAGCGGGAGAGCAGATACGCAGTATTTT | CASSSSGRADTQYF
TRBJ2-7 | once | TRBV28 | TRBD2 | TGTGCCAGCATTGAAGGGACTAGCTCCCTACTCTACGAGCAGTACTTC | CASIEGTSSLLYEQYF
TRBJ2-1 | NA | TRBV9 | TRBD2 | TGTGCCAGCAGCGTCGTAGGGACTAGCGACAATGAGCAGTTCTTC | CASSVVGTSDNEQFF
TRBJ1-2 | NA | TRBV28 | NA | TGTGCCAGCATCAGCCCGGGCAGGGAGAAATATGGCTACACCTTC | CASISPGREKYGYTF
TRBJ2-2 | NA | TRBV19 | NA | TGTGCCAGTAGTCTAGGCACCGGGGAGCTGTTTTTT | CASSLGTGELFF
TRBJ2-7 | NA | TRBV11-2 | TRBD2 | TGTGCCAGCAGCTTCGCCGGGACTACCTACGAGCAGTACTTC | CASSFAGTTYEQYF
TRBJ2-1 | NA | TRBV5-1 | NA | TGCGCCAGCAGCTTAGCCCCTAACAATGAGCAGTTCTTC | CASSLAPNNEQFF
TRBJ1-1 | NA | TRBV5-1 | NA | TGCGCCAGCAGCTATCCGGGGGAAGTTGAAGCTTTCTTT | CASSYPGEVEAFF
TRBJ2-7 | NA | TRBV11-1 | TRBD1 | TGTGCCAGCAGCCGTAGGGACAGGAACTACGAGCAGTACTTC | CASSRRDRNYEQYF
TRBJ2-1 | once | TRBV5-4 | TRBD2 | TGTGCCACCTACCCGAGGGGGGGACTAGGCCTTGAGCAGTTCTTC | CATYPRGGLGLEQFF
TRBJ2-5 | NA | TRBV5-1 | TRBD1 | TGCGCCAGCAGTTACGTCCGGGACAGATCCGCTGAGACCCAGTACTTC | CASSYVRDRSAETQYF
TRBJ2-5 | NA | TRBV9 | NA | TGTGCCAGCAGCGTAGGGGGGTTTCGCGAGACCCAGTACTTC | CASSVGGFRETQYF
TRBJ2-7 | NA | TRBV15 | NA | TGTGCCACCAGCAGAGACCCTTCAGGGCAATCCTACGAGCAGTACTTC | CATSRDPSGQSYEQYF
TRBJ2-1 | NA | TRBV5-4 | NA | TGTGCCAGCAGCTTGGCCGGTCTGGTTCGGGACCGTGCCTACAATGAGCAGTTCTTC | CASSLAGLVRDRAYNEQFF
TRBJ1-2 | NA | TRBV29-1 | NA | TGCAGCGTTGAAGAAGTGGCAGGCCACCCCACTTACGGCTACACCTTC | CSVEEVAGHPTYGYTF
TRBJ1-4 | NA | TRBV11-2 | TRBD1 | TGTGCCAGCAGCCCCCAAGCCGGGACAGGGGATGAAAAACTGTTTTTT | CASSPQAGTGDEKLFF
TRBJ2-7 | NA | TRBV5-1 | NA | TGCGCCAGCAGCCCCGACAGAGCCTACGAGCAGTACTTC | CASSPDRAYEQYF
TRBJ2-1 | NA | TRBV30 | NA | TGTGCCTGGAGTCCAGCCTACAATGAGCAGTTCTTC | CAWSPAYNEQFF
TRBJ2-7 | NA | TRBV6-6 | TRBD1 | TGTGCCAGCAGTTACCCGGGACAGGACTACGAGCAGTACTTC | CASSYPGQDYEQYF
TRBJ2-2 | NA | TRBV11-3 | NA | TGTGCCAGCAGCTTAATACCTTTCCCCATCGGCACCGGGGAGCTGTTTTTT | CASSLIPFPIGTGELFF